This T cell receptor beta chain is from a study of blood T cell repertoires in COVID-19. The V and J ends lost 4 bases and 0 bases respectively, with 10 bases between them. CDR3 size: 14 residues. Germline CDR1 reads MNHEY; CDR2 reads SMNVEV (reference sequence). Per the original data handling: Amplification from reference gene primers served as the basis for estimated nucleated cell counts. Sequencing used immunoSEQ multiplex PCR; TCRdb keeps in-frame clones, though not all of them. That table furnishes V, J and clone size, whereas the DNA furnished D and trimming. This repertoire shows around 300,000 clones, approximately 81% found once; its top ten account for 2% to 3%.

Material: PBMCs or T cells enriched from blood (not recorded which). This clonotype was sampled from a woman aged 45-60 years who had recovered from COVID-19. The chain recombines TRBV27 with TRBJ2-7, with a possible D match to TRBD2 (6 bases). CDR3 nucleotides: TGTGCCAGCAGTTCACCGGGAGTCTCCTACGAGCAGTACTTC. Residues: CASSSPGVSYEQYF.